These T cell receptor beta chains were read from a single sample in a study of neoadjuvant nivolumab and ipilimumab in lung cancer. Here immunoSEQ multiplex PCR was the method, and the copy in TCRdb shows in-frame clones only, minus some. The sample gives 40,000 to 60,000 clones, around 89% of which show up once; around 3.8% is in the top ten. The sequencing here drew on blood, taken before neoadjuvant nivolumab, alone or with ipilimumab. The source is an adult with non-small cell lung cancer. Some clones in this sample may be carry-over from other donors' samples. Both conserved end residues are part of each CDR3. The D gene is left open where the match is weak. A clone size is listed for some rows: how often the clone was seen (once, few, many), or a class if it is expanded.

CASSKRAYNEQFF,TGTGCCAGCAGTAAAAGAGCGTACAATGAGCAGTTCTTC,-,TRBV6-5,-,TRBJ2-1
CASSYRGDTQYF,TGTGCCAGCAGTTACAGGGGAGATACGCAGTATTTT,medium-sized,TRBV6-5,-,TRBJ2-3
CASSLAGGNTEAFF,TGTGCCAGCAGCTTGGCGGGTGGGAACACTGAAGCTTTCTTT,-,TRBV5-4,-,TRBJ1-1
CASSVGGSYNEQFF,TGTGCCAGCAGCGTAGGAGGCTCCTACAATGAGCAGTTCTTC,-,TRBV9,-,TRBJ2-1
CASSEDYRPTDTQYF,TGTGCCAGCAGCGAGGACTATCGGCCCACAGATACGCAGTATTTT,-,TRBV7-9,-,TRBJ2-3
CASSTGLDTGELFF,TGTGCCAGTAGTACCGGACTGGACACCGGGGAGCTGTTTTTT,-,TRBV19,-,TRBJ2-2
CASSLTGTNEKLFF,TGCGCCAGCAGCTTAACAGGGACTAATGAAAAACTGTTTTTT,-,TRBV5-1,-,TRBJ1-4
CASSRDRRSSTDTQYF,TGTGCCAGCTCACGAGACAGGAGATCTAGCACAGATACGCAGTATTTT,-,TRBV18,-,TRBJ2-3
CASSQGESSYNEQFF,TGTGCCAGCAGCCAAGGGGAGAGCTCCTACAATGAGCAGTTCTTC,-,TRBV4-2,-,TRBJ2-1
CASGQGGYEQYF,TGTGCCAGCGGCCAAGGAGGGTACGAGCAGTACTTC,once,TRBV7-9,-,TRBJ2-7
CASSVAGAAYEQYF,TGTGCCAGCAGCGTAGCGGGGGCCGCCTACGAGCAGTACTTC,-,TRBV9,-,TRBJ2-7
CAWDRSSYNEQFF,TGTGCCTGGGACCGGAGCTCCTACAATGAGCAGTTCTTC,-,TRBV30,-,TRBJ2-1
CASSRLSGASTDTQYF,TGTGCCAGCTCACGCCTCAGCGGAGCTAGCACAGATACGCAGTATTTT,-,TRBV18,-,TRBJ2-3
CASSLGRDVETQYF,TGTGCCAGCAGCTTGGGTAGGGATGTAGAGACCCAGTACTTC,-,TRBV7-8,-,TRBJ2-5
CASSFDSTYGYTF,TGTGCCAGCAGCTTCGACTCAACCTATGGCTACACCTTC,-,TRBV5-4,-,TRBJ1-2
CASRRAGSSYNEQFF,TGTGCCAGTAGGAGAGCGGGGAGCTCCTACAATGAGCAGTTCTTC,few,TRBV19,TRBD2,TRBJ2-1
CATSRDLVPLNTEAFF,TGTGCCACCAGCAGAGATCTTGTCCCTTTGAACACTGAAGCTTTCTTT,-,TRBV15,-,TRBJ1-1
CASSLGTGGTNEKLFF,TGTGCCAGCTCACTTGGGACAGGGGGCACTAATGAAAAACTGTTTTTT,once,TRBV18,TRBD1,TRBJ1-4
CASSLDDRRGYTEAFF,TGTGCCAGCAGCTTAGACGATAGAAGGGGCTACACTGAAGCTTTCTTT,-,TRBV7-2,-,TRBJ1-1
CASERNGRAGETQYF,TGTGCTAGTGAAAGGAACGGGAGGGCCGGCGAGACCCAGTACTTC,-,TRBV12-5,TRBD2,TRBJ2-5
CSATLNEKLFF,TGCAGTGCTACTTTGAATGAAAAACTGTTTTTT,-,TRBV20-1,-,TRBJ1-4
CASSPGVANTEAFF,TGTGCCAGCTCACCGGGGGTCGCGAACACTGAAGCTTTCTTT,-,TRBV18,-,TRBJ1-1
CASRKPPGWRGNQPQHF,TGTGCCAGCAGGAAGCCACCGGGTTGGCGTGGCAATCAGCCCCAGCATTTT,-,TRBV28,-,TRBJ1-5
CAWRGLAGTGELFF,TGTGCCTGGAGGGGGTTAGCGGGAACCGGGGAGCTGTTTTTT,-,TRBV30,TRBD2,TRBJ2-2
CASSVRDRSYEQYF,TGTGCCAGCAGCGTGAGGGACAGATCCTACGAGCAGTACTTC,-,TRBV9,TRBD1,TRBJ2-7
CASTLNRGHYEQYF,TGTGCCAGCACCCTCAACAGGGGGCACTACGAGCAGTACTTC,-,TRBV6-5,TRBD1,TRBJ2-7
CASGLTGYEQYF,TGTGCCAGCGGGTTGACAGGCTACGAGCAGTACTTC,-,TRBV6-5,-,TRBJ2-7
CACQQGGETQYF,TGTGCCTGTCAACAGGGGGGAGAGACCCAGTACTTC,-,TRBV30,TRBD1,TRBJ2-5